The 8 T cell receptor beta chains below were found in one sample sequenced in a study of metastatic and nonmetastatic thyroid tumors. None of the patients had undergone any treatment ahead of thyroid surgery. TCRdb re-called clones via MiXCR from the PCR reads. The sample contains 6,100 or so clones, around 27% of which appear only once. The specimen was adjacent normal tissue. Receptor source: a female donor with papillary thyroid cancer or a benign thyroid nodule (not recorded which). Some clones in this sample may be carry-over from other donors' samples.

In its sample, this clone was seen a few times. The chain has TRBV20-1 and TRBJ2-7; no clear D gene. The ends were cut back, 1 base at V and 0 bases at J, with 4 bases in the middle. The length of the CDR3 is 12 residues. CDR1 and CDR2 (germline): DFQATT, SNEGSKA (reference sequence). This CDR3 is CSARGLSYEQYF. CDR3 DNA: TGCAGTGCTAGAGGGCTCTCCTACGAGCAGTACTTC.

This clone was recorded once. The CDR3 nucleotides read TGTGCCAGCAGCGTAGGGGGTCGGGATACGCAGTATTTT. Amino acids: CASSVGGRDTQYF. V is TRBV9 and J is TRBJ2-3; D is uncertain. V gave up 0 bases and J gave up 6 bases, with 8 bases separating them. Germline CDR1 and CDR2: SGDLS and YYNGEE. The CDR3 has 13 amino acids. Full variable domain (rest looked up from reference TRBV9 and TRBJ2-3): DSGVTQTPKHLITATGQRVTLRCSPRSGDLSVYWYQQSLDQGLQFLIQYYNGEERAKGNILERFSAQQFPDLHSELNLSSLELGDSALYFCASSVGGRDTQYFGPGTRLTVL.

This clone was picked up a small number of times. CDR3 region: CASSSGQGAHTEAFF. CDR3 in DNA: TGTGCCAGCAGTTCAGGACAGGGGGCTCACACTGAAGCTTTCTTT. The chain employs TRBV12-3 or TRBV12-4 and TRBJ1-1; 11 bases match TRBD1. With V trimmed by 4 bases and J by 3 bases, 4 bases remained unmatched. The CDR3 has 15 residues.

V and J are TRBV6-1 and TRBJ2-6; unclear D gene. Trimming stripped 5 bases from V and 0 bases from J, with 11 bases between. Looked up from germline, CDR1 is MNHNS and CDR2 is SASEGT. The CDR3 is made up of 16 amino acids. The CDR3 DNA follows: TGTGCCAGCAGTCACGCCCCGGACTCTGGGGCCAACGTCCTGACTTTC. Its protein is CASSHAPDSGANVLTF.

CDR3 amino acids: CSAHTGQVLYEQYF. CDR3 in DNA: TGCAGTGCTCATACGGGACAGGTACTCTACGAGCAGTACTTC. V is TRBV20-1 and J is TRBJ2-7, with TRBD1 matching 8 bases. Germline values: CDR1 DFQATT, CDR2 SNEGSKA (reference sequence). V dropped 5 bases and J dropped 3; count of bases not matched to a gene: 9. This CDR3 region has 14 residues.

This clone appeared a few times. The genes are TRBV2 and TRBJ2-1; D is undetermined. This CDR3 contains 11 residues. Per the germline V gene, CDR1 is SNHLY and CDR2 is FYNNEI. The V end was cut by 8 bases, the J end by 7 bases, with 9 bases between. The CDR3 loop is CASGPENEQFF. In DNA, the CDR3 is TGTGCCAGCGGTCCGGAGAATGAGCAGTTCTTC.

In its sample, this clone ranks as medium-sized. The chain's CDR3 is CASFQQGSGTDTQYF. CDR3 in DNA: TGTGCCAGCTTTCAACAGGGGAGCGGTACAGATACGCAGTATTTT. This chain uses TRBV6-1 with TRBJ2-3, with 7 bases fitting TRBD1. V gave up 8 bases and J gave up 3 bases; unmatched junction bases: 11. Per germline, CDR1 MNHNS and CDR2 SASEGT. This CDR3 is built from 15 residues.

The rearrangement links TRBV4-1 to TRBJ1-5; D is possibly TRBD1 (5 bases). The V and J ends lost 1 base and 6 bases respectively, with 7 bases between them. CDR3 length equals 13 residues. In germline, CDR1 is MGHRA, CDR2 YSYEKL. The CDR3 sequence: CASSQVRGQPQHF. DNA for the CDR3: TGCGCCAGCAGCCAAGTAAGGGGTCAGCCCCAGCATTTT.